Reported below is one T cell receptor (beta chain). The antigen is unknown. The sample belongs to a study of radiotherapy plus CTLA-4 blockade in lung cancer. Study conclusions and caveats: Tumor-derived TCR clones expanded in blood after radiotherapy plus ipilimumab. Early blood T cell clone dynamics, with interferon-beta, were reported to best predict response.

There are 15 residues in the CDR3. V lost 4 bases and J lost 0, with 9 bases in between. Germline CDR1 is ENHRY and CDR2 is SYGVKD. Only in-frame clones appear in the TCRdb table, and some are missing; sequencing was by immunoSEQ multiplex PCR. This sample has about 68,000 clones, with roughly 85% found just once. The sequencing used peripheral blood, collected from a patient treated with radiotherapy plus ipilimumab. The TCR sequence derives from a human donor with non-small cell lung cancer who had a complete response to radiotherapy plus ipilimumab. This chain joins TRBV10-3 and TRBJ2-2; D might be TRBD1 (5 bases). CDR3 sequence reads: CAISADRANTGELFF. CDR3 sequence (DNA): TGTGCCATCAGTGCCGACAGAGCGAACACCGGGGAGCTGTTTTTT.